Presented here are 26 T cell receptor beta chains from one specimen sequenced in a study of regulatory T cells in long-lasting Graves disease. Both iRepertoire HTBI primers and Arm-PCR of CDR3 regions were used to build the TCR beta libraries. TCRdb recomputed calls from the multiplex PCR reads with MiXCR, one row per CDR3 protein. The data hold about 660,000 distinct CDR3 sequences, with 25% to 30% observed a single time. Time point meaning: persistent/refractory GD, antithyroid drugs over 5 years with positive TRAb. PBMC-derived RNA was used for the TCR library. This sample comprised peripheral blood mononuclear cells (PBMCs), obtained when the disease was refractory, from a patient treated with antithyroid drugs. All receptors come from a female donor with Graves disease.

This clonotype was seen a few times. This chain joins TRBV10-3 and TRBJ2-4; TRBD2 agrees at 7 bases. V dropped 3 bases and J dropped 4; count of bases not matched to a gene: 6. CDR1 is ENHRY, CDR2 SYGVKD, per germline. This CDR3 spans 15 amino acids. For the CDR3, the DNA is TGTGCCATCAGTGACGTTGTGGGAGGGAAAAACATTCAGTACTTC. Its translation is CAISDVVGGKNIQYF.

This clonotype was seen only a few times. The V and J genes are TRBV28 and TRBJ1-2; D remains ambiguous. The CDR3 covers 14 residues. Per germline, CDR1 MDHEN and CDR2 SYDVKM. Between the trimmed V and J ends, which lost 5 bases and 5 bases, there was a span of 15 bases. This chain's CDR3 is CASSTVGEDYGYTF. The CDR3 DNA follows: TGTGCCAGCAGTACAGTAGGAGAGGATTATGGCTACACCTTC.

CDR3 protein: CAGREGASSPLHF. The CDR3 DNA follows: TGTGCCGGGAGGGAGGGGGCGTCTTCACCCCTCCACTTT. The chain carries TRBV6-2 or TRBV6-3 and TRBJ1-6, with 7 bases fitting TRBD1. With 11 bases clipped from V and 9 bases from J, the junction kept 10 bases outside the gene matches. The CDR3 is made up of 13 amino acids. Germline assignment: CDR1 MNHEY and CDR2 SVGEGT.

The table lists this clonotype with many counts. The chain is built from TRBV6-2 or TRBV6-3 and TRBJ1-1; D is unclear. Per the germline V gene, CDR1 is MNHEY and CDR2 is SVGEGT. The CDR3 runs to 14 residues. V lost 4 bases and J 3 bases, leaving 12 bases between the germline ends. This CDR3 reads CASSFSPSYTEAFF. The CDR3, as DNA: TGTGCCAGCAGTTTTTCCCCATCTTACACTGAAGCTTTCTTT.

This clonotype appeared a few times. V gene TRBV2 combines with J gene TRBJ2-6; D gene unclear. CDR1 and CDR2 (germline): SNHLY, FYNNEI. Trimming removed 5 bases at V and 0 bases at J, with 8 bases between. This CDR3 spans 15 amino acids. The CDR3 nucleotides read TGTGCCAGCAGTTCACTAAGCTCTGGGGCCAACGTCCTGACTTTC. It translates to CASSSLSSGANVLTF.

This clonotype was detected a few times. V usage is TRBV20-1 and J usage is TRBJ1-1; D may be TRBD1 (6 bases). Germline CDR1 is DFQATT and CDR2 is SNEGSKA (reference sequence). V was clipped by 0 bases and J by 1 base, with 15 bases between them. This CDR3 contains 16 residues. The CDR3 spells CSARDLLPGQNTEAFF. DNA of the CDR3: TGCAGTGCTAGAGATCTGCTACCGGGACAGAACACTGAAGCTTTCTTT.

The chain joins TRBV6-1 to TRBJ2-7; TRBD2 might be the D (5 bases). CDR3 length: 13 amino acids. The germline gives CDR1 MNHNS, CDR2 SASEGT. Trimming took 7 bases from V and 0 from J, leaving 10 bases between them. As DNA, the CDR3 is TGTGCCAGCAAGGCGGGTCCCTCCTACGAGCAGTACTTC. Its translation is CASKAGPSYEQYF.

This clonotype occurred a few times. The chain employs TRBV20-1 and TRBJ2-4, with D uncertain. This CDR3 contains 13 residues. The V and J ends lost 6 bases and 0 bases respectively, with 9 bases between them. The germline gives CDR1 DFQATT, CDR2 SNEGSKA (reference sequence). CDR3 protein: CSAIRQAKNIQYF. DNA for the CDR3: TGCAGTGCCATCCGCCAAGCCAAAAACATTCAGTACTTC.

The chain recombines TRBV30 with TRBJ2-7; 7 bases agree with TRBD1. This CDR3 has 14 residues. From germline, CDR1 is GTSNPN and CDR2 SVGIG (reference sequence). The ends lost 5 bases at V and 1 base at J; junction bases unmatched: 8. CDR3 residues: CAWFDPDRSYEQYF. The CDR3 bases are TGTGCCTGGTTTGATCCGGACAGGTCCTACGAGCAGTACTTC.

This rearrangement joins TRBV6-1 to TRBJ2-7; D may be TRBD2 (6 bases). Germline assignment: CDR1 MNHNS and CDR2 SASEGT. Trimming removed 4 bases from V and 0 bases from J, with 7 bases in between. This CDR3 is built from 13 residues. CDR3 bases: TGTGCCAGCAGTGCGGGAGACTCCTACGAGCAGTACTTC. Translating it yields CASSAGDSYEQYF.

The V and J genes are TRBV7-9 and TRBJ1-4; a weak D match, TRBD1 (5 bases). V dropped 0 bases and J dropped 7 bases, with 27 bases sitting between them. The CDR3 runs 20 residues. Germline assignment: CDR1 SEHNR and CDR2 FQNEAQ (reference sequence). In DNA form, the CDR3 reads TGTGCCAGCAGCTTAGCGCGCGGGGCACAAGGAAGCGTCTTAAGTGAAAAACTGTTTTTT. Translated: CASSLARGAQGSVLSEKLFF.

This clonotype occurred a few times. The CDR3 loop reads CASRDPNTGELFF. In nucleotides, the CDR3 is TGTGCCAGCAGGGACCCCAACACCGGGGAGCTGTTTTTT. This chain joins TRBV6-1 and TRBJ2-2, with D uncertain. The CDR3 has 13 amino acids. V was cut by 6 bases and J by 2 bases, with 7 bases left in between. The germline V gene encodes CDR1 MNHNS and CDR2 SASEGT.

Only a few counts were recorded for this clonotype. V is TRBV12-3 or TRBV12-4 and J is TRBJ1-3, with 8 bases matching TRBD1. There are 14 residues in the CDR3. V shed 7 bases and J 4 bases; nucleotides not matched to a gene: 6. CDR3 sequence: CASTMGQAGNTIYF. In nucleotides, the CDR3 is TGTGCCAGCACTATGGGACAGGCGGGAAACACCATATATTTT.

The chain has TRBV5-1 and TRBJ1-2; D gene ambiguous. V lost 0 bases, J lost 4 bases, and 4 bases lay in between. CDR1 and CDR2 from the germline V gene are SGHRS and YFSETQ. The CDR3 length is 12 residues. CDR3 in DNA: TGCGCCAGCAGCTTGGATTTCTATGGCTACACCTTC. Translated, it gives CASSLDFYGYTF.

This clonotype was observed at least ten times. The J gene is TRBJ1-1, the V gene TRBV7-3, with a tentative D call TRBD1 (6 bases). Germline V gene data show CDR1 as SGHTA and CDR2 as FQGTGA. The CDR3 contains 15 residues. V lost 0 bases and J lost 4, with 12 bases in between. The CDR3 here is CASSLTGEGGTEAFF. The CDR3 DNA sequence: TGTGCCAGCAGCTTAACAGGGGAGGGGGGCACTGAAGCTTTCTTT. Full variable domain (remainder filled in from reference TRBV7-3 and TRBJ1-1): GAGVSQTPSNKVTEKGKYVELRCDPISGHTALYWYRQSLGQGPEFLIYFQGTGAADDSGLPNDRFFAVRPEGSVSTLKIQRTERGDSAVYLCASSLTGEGGTEAFFGQGTRLTVV.

In this sample, this clonotype turned up many times. The genes are TRBV30 and TRBJ1-1; D is ambiguous. Looked up from germline, CDR1 is GTSNPN and CDR2 is SVGIG (reference sequence). The CDR3 has 14 amino acids. Trimming cost V 0 bases and J 1 base, with 9 bases left between them. The CDR3 is CAWSVGLQNTEAFF. The CDR3 DNA sequence: TGTGCCTGGAGTGTCGGACTACAGAACACTGAAGCTTTCTTT.

This clonotype turned up a few times. The chain joins TRBV5-6 to TRBJ1-5; D perhaps matches TRBD1 (6 bases). CDR1 and CDR2 (germline): SGHDT, YYEEEE. V dropped 4 bases and J dropped 2 bases, with 13 bases sitting between them. This CDR3 spans 15 amino acids. CDR3 DNA: TGTGCCAGCAGCCTAGGGGGTTTGCGCAATCAGCCCCAGCATTTT. Amino acid sequence: CASSLGGLRNQPQHF.

This clonotype appeared a single time. One end of the junction is discordant with germline, which a read error may explain. The chain has TRBV6-1 and TRBJ1-2; TRBD1 aligns across 7 bases. The CDR3 is 15 residues long. Looked up from germline, CDR1 is MNHNS and CDR2 is SASEGT. The CDR3, as DNA: TGCGCCAGCAGCCAAGTACCGACAGGGAGTAAAGGCTACACCTTC. Translating gives CASSQVPTGSKGYTF.

This clonotype was seen ten or more times. The rearrangement links TRBV6-8 to TRBJ2-7; no firm D call. CDR1 is MNHGY, CDR2 SAAAGT, per germline. V was cut by 0 bases and J by 5 bases, with 8 bases left in between. This CDR3 comprises 13 residues. The CDR3 DNA is TGTGCCAGCAGTTACTCGAAAGGGCACGAGCAGTACTTC. Its translation is CASSYSKGHEQYF.

The V call is TRBV29-1, the J call TRBJ1-5; no firm D call. V was shortened by 0 bases and J by 3 bases, with 9 bases between the two germline ends. The CDR3 contains 14 residues. Looked up from germline, CDR1 is SQVTM and CDR2 is ANQGSEA. The CDR3 region is CSVEDSAFNQPQHF. CDR3 nucleotides: TGCAGCGTTGAAGATAGCGCTTTCAATCAGCCCCAGCATTTT.

This chain uses TRBV15 with TRBJ2-7, with a weak D call TRBD2 (6 bases). This CDR3 is 14 amino acids long. CDR1 and CDR2 from the germline V gene are LNHNV and YYDKDF (reference sequence). V gave up 1 base and J gave up 2 bases, with 9 bases separating them. CDR3 sequence: CATSRGGNPYEQYF. The CDR3 DNA reads TGTGCCACCAGCAGAGGCGGGAACCCCTACGAGCAGTACTTC.

The J gene is TRBJ1-2, the V gene TRBV3-1; 12 bases match TRBD1. The germline V gene has CDR1 LGHDT and CDR2 YNNKEL (reference sequence). Germline trimming cut 8 bases from V and 7 bases from J; bases unmatched to any gene: 14. This CDR3 contains 16 residues. The CDR3 nucleotides read TGTGCCAGCTACTCCGGGACAGGGGGCGTGAAGGGTGGCTACACCTTC. This translates into CASYSGTGGVKGGYTF.

This clonotype was seen a few times. The gene calls are TRBV20-1 and TRBJ1-5, with D hard to call. Germline lookup yields CDR1 DFQATT and CDR2 SNEGSKA (reference sequence). V gave up 4 bases and J gave up 0 bases, with 4 bases separating them. CDR3 size: 12 residues. The DNA for the CDR3 is TGCAGTGCTAAAGATAGCAATCAGCCCCAGCATTTT. Its translation: CSAKDSNQPQHF.

This clonotype was observed a handful of times. The chain couples TRBV11-3 to TRBJ2-2, with 7 bases identical to TRBD2. V shed 5 bases and J 7 bases; nucleotides not matched to a gene: 4. The CDR3 has 13 amino acids. The germline V gene has CDR1 SGHNT and CDR2 YENEEA. CDR3 sequence reads: CASSGRAVGELFF. The CDR3 coding sequence is TGTGCCAGCAGCGGGAGGGCTGTCGGGGAGCTGTTTTTT.

This clonotype has a handful of counts. This chain joins TRBV29-1 and TRBJ1-1; D unresolved. The CDR3 is 13 amino acids. Germline loops: CDR1 SQVTM, CDR2 ANQGSEA. Trimming shortened V by 4 bases and J by 2 bases, and 11 bases separated the two germline ends. The CDR3 coding sequence is TGCAGCGTTGCCTCCGGAGCAAACACTGAAGCTTTCTTT. Translated, it gives CSVASGANTEAFF.

About this clonotype itself: Mismatch with germline at one junction end may stem from a read error. V and J are TRBV12-3 or TRBV12-4 and TRBJ2-7; 7 nucleotides match TRBD1. The CDR3 runs 14 residues. For the CDR3, the DNA is TGTGCCAGCAACCGACAGGGTGGTCCCGACGAGCGGTACTTC. This codes for CASNRQGGPDERYF.